This T cell receptor beta chain was documented in a study of response to subunit inactivated influenza vaccine. TCRdb analysed the RT-PCR reads with MiXCR anew, one entry per CDR3 protein. The table lists 590,000 or so distinct CDR3 sequences, 14% of them singletons, with 7.5% to 9% in the top ten. In germline, CDR1 is LGHDT, CDR2 YNNKEL (reference sequence). V was clipped by 4 bases and J by 11 bases; unmatched bases: 11. The CDR3 is 14 amino acids. This clonotype came up many times. This rearrangement joins TRBV3-1 to TRBJ2-1; 7 bases align to TRBD2. The source is a man aged 50 or older who received an inactivated influenza vaccine. Specimen: PBMCs from blood, collected about 14 days before vaccination. CDR3 in DNA: TGTGCCAGCAGCCCCTCCTGGGAGGGTCAGAAGCAGTTCTTC. It specifies CASSPSWEGQKQFF.